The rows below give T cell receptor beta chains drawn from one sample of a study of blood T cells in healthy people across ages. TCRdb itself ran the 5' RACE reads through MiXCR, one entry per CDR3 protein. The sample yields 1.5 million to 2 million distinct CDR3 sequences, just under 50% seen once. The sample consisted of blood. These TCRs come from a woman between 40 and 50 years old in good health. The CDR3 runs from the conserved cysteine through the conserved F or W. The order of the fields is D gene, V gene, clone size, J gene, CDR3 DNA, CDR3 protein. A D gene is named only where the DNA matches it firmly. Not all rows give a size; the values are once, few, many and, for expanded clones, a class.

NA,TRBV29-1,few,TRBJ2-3,TGCAGCGTTGATGGCAGTTCAGATACGCAGTATTTT,CSVDGSSDTQYF
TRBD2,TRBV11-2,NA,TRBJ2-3,TGTGCCAGCAGCGGAAGCGGGGGGGTTGCAGATACGCAGTATTTT,CASSGSGGVADTQYF
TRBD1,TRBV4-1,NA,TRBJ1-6,TGCGCCAGCAGCCAAGAGGTACAGGGGTTTTCTGATAATTCACCCCTCCACTTT,CASSQEVQGFSDNSPLHF
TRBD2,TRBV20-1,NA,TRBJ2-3,TGCAGTGCTAGAAGGACTAGCGGGAGCACAGATACGCAGTATTTT,CSARRTSGSTDTQYF
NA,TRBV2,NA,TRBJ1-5,TGTGCCAGCAGTGTTGAGTTTGGTCCGGGGCATTTT,CASSVEFGPGHF
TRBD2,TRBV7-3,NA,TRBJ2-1,TGTGCCAGCAGCTTAAATCCCCCCACTGTCCGGGGGGGTAGTGAGCAGTTCTTC,CASSLNPPTVRGGSEQFF
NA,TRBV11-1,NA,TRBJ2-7,TGTGCCAGCAGCTTAGAAGGGCAGTCGGTCGTCGACGAGCAGTACTTC,CASSLEGQSVVDEQYF
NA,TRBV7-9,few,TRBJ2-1,TGTGCCAGCGGTGAGGCGGGTCGCGGTGAGCAGTTCTTC,CASGEAGRGEQFF
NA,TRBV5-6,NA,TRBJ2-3,TGTGCCAGCAGTGCGGCAGGGCGAGGGGAAGATACGCAGTATTTT,CASSAAGRGEDTQYF
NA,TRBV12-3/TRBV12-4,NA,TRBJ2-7,TGTGCCAGCAGCCGCAGGGCCATGGAGACAGGCAAGCAGTACTTC,CASSRRAMETGKQYF
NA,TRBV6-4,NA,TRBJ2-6,TGTGCCAGCAGTGACCAACGAGTCGGCAGCTCTGGGGCCAACGTCCTGACTTTC,CASSDQRVGSSGANVLTF
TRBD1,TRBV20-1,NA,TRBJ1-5,TGCAGTGCTAGTGCAGGGGGTTCCAATCAGCCCCAGCATTTT,CSASAGGSNQPQHF
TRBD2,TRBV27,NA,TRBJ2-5,TGTGCCAGCAGTTTATATTGGCGGGGGGGCCAAGAGACCCAGTACTTC,CASSLYWRGGQETQYF
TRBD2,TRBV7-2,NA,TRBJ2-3,TGTGCCAGCAGCTTAGTCTCTAGCGGGGTGAATACGCAGTATTTT,CASSLVSSGVNTQYF
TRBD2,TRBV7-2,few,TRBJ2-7,TGTGCCAGCAGCTCTAGCGGGGGGATAGGAGTCGAGCAGTACTTC,CASSSSGGIGVEQYF
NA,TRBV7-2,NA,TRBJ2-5,TGTGCCAGCACACTAAGCGGGTGGGAGACCCAGTACTTC,CASTLSGWETQYF
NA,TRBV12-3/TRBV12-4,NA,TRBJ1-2,TGTGCCAGCAGACTGGACAGATACTATGGCTACACCTTC,CASRLDRYYGYTF
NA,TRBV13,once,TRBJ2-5,TGTGCCAGCAGGGACGAAAGCCAAGAGACCCAGTACTTC,CASRDESQETQYF
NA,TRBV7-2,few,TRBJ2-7,TGTGCCAGCAGCAAACGGGACACTTCCTACGAGCAGTACTTC,CASSKRDTSYEQYF
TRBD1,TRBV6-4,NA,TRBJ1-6,TGTGCCAGCAGGAAACAGGGGAATAATTCACCCCTCCACTTT,CASRKQGNNSPLHF
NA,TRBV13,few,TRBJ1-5,TGTGCCAGCGGCAAGGCAGGGGAAAGCAATCAGCCCCAGCATTTT,CASGKAGESNQPQHF
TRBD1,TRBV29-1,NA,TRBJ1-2,TGCAGCGTAGGACAGGGGCGCTATGGCTACACCTTC,CSVGQGRYGYTF
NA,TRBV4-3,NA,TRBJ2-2,TGCGCCAGCAGCCAACTAACGTGGGGAGGACAGGCCTTTAGAACCGGGGAGCTGTTTTTT,CASSQLTWGGQAFRTGELFF
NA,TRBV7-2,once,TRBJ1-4,TGTGCCAGCTGCAGAGGGGGGGGGAATGAAAAACTGTTTTTT,CASCRGGGNEKLFF
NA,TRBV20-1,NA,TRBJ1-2,TGCAGTGCTAGAGTTCCGACAGCGAGTCAAGGCTACACCTTC,CSARVPTASQGYTF
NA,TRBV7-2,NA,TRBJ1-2,TGTGCCAGCAGCTTAACCCAGCTCTATGGCTACACCTTC,CASSLTQLYGYTF
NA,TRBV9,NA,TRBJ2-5,TGTGCCAGCAGCGTAACCGAGGGTAAAGAGACCCAGTACTTC,CASSVTEGKETQYF
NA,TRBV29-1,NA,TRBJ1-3,TGCAGCGTTGTTGGGGGGGGGCTCGGCTCTGGAAACACCATATATTTT,CSVVGGGLGSGNTIYF
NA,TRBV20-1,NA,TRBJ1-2,TGCAGTGCTAGAGAGGGAGGGTTTATGATTGGCTACACCTTC,CSAREGGFMIGYTF
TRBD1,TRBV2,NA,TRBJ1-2,TGTGCCAGCACCAGACAGGGCGGCGGCTACACCTTC,CASTRQGGGYTF
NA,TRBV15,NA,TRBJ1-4,TGTGCCACCGCTAGCTTCACAACTAATGAAAAACTGTTTTTT,CATASFTTNEKLFF
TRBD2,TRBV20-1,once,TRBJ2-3,TGCAGTGCTAGAGACCCGGGACTAGCGGGGGGTATTCTCGGCACAGATACGCAGTATTTT,CSARDPGLAGGILGTDTQYF
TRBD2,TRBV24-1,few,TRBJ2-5,TGTGCCACCAGTACCGGGACTATGGAGACCCAGTACTTC,CATSTGTMETQYF
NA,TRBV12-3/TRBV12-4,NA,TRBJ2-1,TGTGCCGGCAGTCTACGGGCCAGACGTAATGAGCAGTTCTTC,CAGSLRARRNEQFF
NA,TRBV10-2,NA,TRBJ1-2,TGCGCCAGCAGTGAAAGAATCCGGGGGTACTATGGCTACACCTTC,CASSERIRGYYGYTF
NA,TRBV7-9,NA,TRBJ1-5,TGTGCCAGCAGCCAGACTACAGGGTATAGCAATCAGCCCCAGCATTTT,CASSQTTGYSNQPQHF
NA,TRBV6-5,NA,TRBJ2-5,TGTGCCAGCAGTTACGGACATAGAGAGACCCAGTACTTC,CASSYGHRETQYF
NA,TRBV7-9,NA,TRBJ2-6,TGTGCCAGCAGCTTATCCACCGGCTACTCTGGGGCCAACGTCCTGACTTTC,CASSLSTGYSGANVLTF
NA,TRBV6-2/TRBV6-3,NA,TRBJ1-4,TGTGCCAGCAGGCAACCGGGGTTGGGTAATGAAAAACTGTTTTTT,CASRQPGLGNEKLFF
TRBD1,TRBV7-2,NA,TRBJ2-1,TGTGCCAGCAGCTTTCGCCGGGACAGCAATGAGCAGTTCTTC,CASSFRRDSNEQFF
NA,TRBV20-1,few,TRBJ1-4,TGCAGTGCTAGAGATTCTGAGAGGGAGCGGGAAAAACTGTTTTTT,CSARDSEREREKLFF
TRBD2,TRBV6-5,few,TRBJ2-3,TGTGCCAGCAGTTCACCCCCGGCTAGCGGGGGTGAGCAGTATTTT,CASSSPPASGGEQYF
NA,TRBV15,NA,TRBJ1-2,TGTGCCACCAGGCAGGGACGTGGTAACTATGGCTACACCTTC,CATRQGRGNYGYTF
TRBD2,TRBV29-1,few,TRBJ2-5,TGCAGCGTTGGGGGGGGGACCCAGTACTTC,CSVGGGTQYF
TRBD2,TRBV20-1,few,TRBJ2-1,TGCAGTGCTTCCCCGACTAGCTTAACGTTCTTC,CSASPTSLTFF
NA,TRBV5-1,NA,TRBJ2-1,TGCGCCAGCAGCTTGTTAGATACGAATGAGCAGTTCTTC,CASSLLDTNEQFF
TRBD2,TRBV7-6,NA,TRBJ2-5,TGTGCCAGCAGCTTAGCTCGGGGGGGCACAGAGACCCAGTACTTC,CASSLARGGTETQYF
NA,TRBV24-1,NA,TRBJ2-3,TGTGCCACCAGTGATAACCTAGCCGGGATAGGCACAGATACGCAGTATTTT,CATSDNLAGIGTDTQYF
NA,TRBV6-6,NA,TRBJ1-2,TGTGCCAGCAGTTACTCGAATACAGGACCTTATGGCTACACCTTC,CASSYSNTGPYGYTF
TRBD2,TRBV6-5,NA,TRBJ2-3,TGTGCCAGCAGTTCGCAAGCGGGGAGAAGCACAGATACGCAGTATTTT,CASSSQAGRSTDTQYF
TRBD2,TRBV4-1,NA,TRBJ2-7,TGCGCCAGCAGCCCGCAGCGCGGGGGGCGGGAGCAGTACTTC,CASSPQRGGREQYF
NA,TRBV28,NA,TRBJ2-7,TGTGCCAGCAATAAGGTAGTTCCCTACGAGCAGTACTTC,CASNKVVPYEQYF
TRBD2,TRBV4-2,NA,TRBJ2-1,TGTGCCAGCAGCCAAGCGAGCGGGGGGGTTACCACGTACAATGAGCAGTTCTTC,CASSQASGGVTTYNEQFF
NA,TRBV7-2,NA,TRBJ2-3,TGTGCCAGCAGCGCCGTACTAGAAGCAGCAACGTATTTT,CASSAVLEAATYF